The present TCR beta chain was sequenced within a study of blood T cell repertoires in COVID-19. Study-level background: The United States, Italy and Spain were the sources of the acute and convalescent COVID-19 samples. Sample material is recorded as cDNA or gDNA derived from T cells, B-cell-depleted T cells, or PBMCs.

Germline CDR1 reads GTSNPN; CDR2 reads SVGIG (reference sequence). The CDR3 consists of 15 residues. The V and J ends lost 6 bases and 2 bases, in that order; junction bases with no gene match: 9. Original handling: Scientists estimated how many nucleated cells there were by amplifying reference gene primers. TCRdb keeps only in-frame clones here, not all; method: immunoSEQ multiplex PCR. The D gene and trimming were derived from the DNA, and the V and J assignments and clone size from that table. The data hold more than 70,000 clones, with 80% observed a single time. The gene calls are TRBV30 and TRBJ2-7, with 11 bases fitting TRBD2. This TCR was sampled from a woman between 65 and 79 years old with acute or convalescent COVID-19. The sample comprised peripheral blood. The CDR3 nucleotides are TGTGCCTGCCGCGTAGCGGGAGGGCCGACCTACGAGCAGTACTTC. Translation gives CACRVAGGPTYEQYF.